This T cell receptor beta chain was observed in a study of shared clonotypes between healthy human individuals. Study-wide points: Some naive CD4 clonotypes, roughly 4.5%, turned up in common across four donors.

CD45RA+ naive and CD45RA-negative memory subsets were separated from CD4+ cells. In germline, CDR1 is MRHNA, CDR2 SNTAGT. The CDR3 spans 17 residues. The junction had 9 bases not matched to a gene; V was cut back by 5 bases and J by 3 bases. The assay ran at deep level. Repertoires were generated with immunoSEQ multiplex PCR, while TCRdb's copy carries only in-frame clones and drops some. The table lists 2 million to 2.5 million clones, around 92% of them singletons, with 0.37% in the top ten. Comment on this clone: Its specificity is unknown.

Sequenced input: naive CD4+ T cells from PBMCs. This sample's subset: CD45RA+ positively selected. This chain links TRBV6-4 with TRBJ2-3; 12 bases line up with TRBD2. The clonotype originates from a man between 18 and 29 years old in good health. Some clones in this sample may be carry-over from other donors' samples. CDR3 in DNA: TGTGCCAGCAGTCCACTGGGAACTAGCGGGAGGACAGATACGCAGTATTTT. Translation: CASSPLGTSGRTDTQYF.